This T cell receptor (beta chain) originates from a study of T cells in Graves' hyperthyroidism and ophthalmopathy. Study-level points and caveats: The authors' 13 V-J model separated ophthalmopathy from stable hyperthyroidism.

With 4 bases removed from V and 9 bases from J, the gap between germline ends came to 16 bases. From germline, CDR1 is LNHDA and CDR2 SQIVND (reference sequence). This CDR3 region has 15 residues. Hyperthyroidism was newly diagnosed in patients aged 18 to 65 (duration under 2 months). Details on this clonotype: Its antigen is as yet unknown.

Regions amplified from RNA transcripts were the TCR beta CDR3 regions. When the TCR CDR3 underwent first-round RT-PCR, the HTBI primer set was used. TCRdb recomputed calls from the multiplex PCR reads with MiXCR, one row per CDR3 protein. This sample yields a few hundred thousand distinct CDR3 sequences, of which about a sixth are seen a single time; approximately 40% belongs to the top ten. The chain employs TRBV19 and TRBJ1-6, with D uncertain. This receptor was identified in a man aged 40-55 years with Graves' hyperthyroidism. Material: blood. The chain's CDR3 is CASSRGGSGGSPLHF. CDR3 in DNA: TGTGCCAGTAGTAGAGGCGGCTCGGGAGGTTCACCCCTCCACTTT.